This TCR beta chain was found in a study of cytomegalovirus exposure and HLA in healthy donors. Whole-study results and caveats: Cytomegalovirus-associated TCR beta chains were listed, numbering roughly 150.

Researchers ran the PCR with 60 Vbeta and 13 Jbeta primers. Produced via immunoSEQ multiplex PCR; TCRdb's table is partial and in-frame only. The sample contains about 200,000 clones, more than 60% of which appear only once. Points on this clone: What it recognizes is unknown.

The CDR3 length is 14 residues. The junction had 3 bases not matched to a gene; V was cut back by 3 bases and J by 5 bases. Per germline, CDR1 MNHEY and CDR2 SMNVEV (reference sequence). The rearrangement joins TRBV27 to TRBJ2-1; the match to TRBD1 covers 8 bases. The sequence came from a man in his forties in good health and CMV-seronegative. Sequenced material: PBMCs. CDR3 protein: CASSFGQGNNEQFF. The DNA for the CDR3 is TGTGCCAGCAGTTTCGGACAGGGAAACAATGAGCAGTTCTTC.